A selection of T cell receptor beta chains follows, all from one sample in a study of monozygotic twins with inflammatory bowel disease. One entry per CDR3 protein, without DNA, is what TCRdb gives after re-calling the 5' RACE reads. The listing records approximately 380,000 distinct CDR3 sequences. Material: blood. All receptors come from a human donor with ulcerative colitis or Crohn's disease, or a healthy co-twin of an affected twin (not recorded which). Each CDR3 is given with its conserved first and last residue.

CASSRGLTGVLGEQYF,TRBV3-1,TRBJ2-7
CASSEALLGQGETQYF,TRBV2,TRBJ2-5
CASSFGTETETQYF,TRBV5-1,TRBJ2-5
CASSWDREKTQYF,TRBV6-5,TRBJ2-5
CASSQDGGGAKYGTQYF,TRBV4-1,TRBJ2-5
CASSSIPGVNYGYTF,TRBV5-1,TRBJ1-2
CATSDVAGPGNIQYF,TRBV24-1,TRBJ2-4
CASSLVLAGDSSYEQYF,TRBV5-1,TRBJ2-7
CSARDRGGFAGQLDTQYF,TRBV20-1,TRBJ2-3
CASSLVAGGPNEKLFF,TRBV5-1,TRBJ1-4
CASSTLGAYGYGYTF,TRBV7-2,TRBJ1-2
CASSPRLAGAADTQYF,TRBV7-2,TRBJ2-3
CASSGSGLEELFF,TRBV5-1,TRBJ1-4
CASSGGQGFNEQYF,TRBV9,TRBJ2-7
CSVVWGSYEQYF,TRBV29-1,TRBJ2-7
CASSRIPGSDTQYF,TRBV19,TRBJ2-3
CAISASGGAAQETQYF,TRBV10-3,TRBJ2-5
CASSFIGTGGGNEQFF,TRBV12-3/TRBV12-4,TRBJ2-1
CASSTAKYEQYF,TRBV7-6,TRBJ2-7
CASSEPGQQRSYEQYF,TRBV5-4,TRBJ2-7
CSAMTDADEQYF,TRBV20-1,TRBJ2-7
CSARGGLNSPLHF,TRBV20-1,TRBJ1-6
CSARGQGSNQPQHF,TRBV20-1,TRBJ1-5
CASSPEGSTLYEQYF,TRBV5-1,TRBJ2-7
CSAKRTGANTEAFF,TRBV20-1,TRBJ1-1
CASSSKAGAGGSYNEQFF,TRBV7-6,TRBJ2-1
CSAAPGRNNEKLFF,TRBV20-1,TRBJ1-4
CASTSEPGFGNQPQHF,TRBV7-6,TRBJ1-5
CSAIGPGTSGANVLTF,TRBV20-1,TRBJ2-6
CSVGIRETRYF,TRBV29-1,TRBJ2-5
CASSSDTGEQYF,TRBV5-4,TRBJ2-7
CASSLLSIETDTQYF,TRBV7-9,TRBJ2-3
CASSNGGQGSNEQYF,TRBV9,TRBJ2-7
CASSQRGSYNEQFF,TRBV3-1,TRBJ2-1
CSARGDRGSTNEKLFF,TRBV20-1,TRBJ1-4
CASSKGIGTDTQYF,TRBV7-3,TRBJ2-3
CASSPRGISGNTIYF,TRBV6-1,TRBJ1-3
CASSRQHERSLGAKLFF,TRBV4-3,TRBJ1-4
CSAGDRGPQPQHF,TRBV20-1,TRBJ1-5
CASSLGPLNTEAFF,TRBV5-1,TRBJ1-1
CASSPYRGRADTQYF,TRBV27,TRBJ2-3
CASSPSGTPTYEQYF,TRBV18,TRBJ2-7
CASSPATGNYGYTF,TRBV6-1,TRBJ1-2
CASSLWKGAGAAPFMNTEAFF,TRBV11-2,TRBJ1-1
CASSQRFSGETLGEQFF,TRBV4-3,TRBJ2-1
CAIRRFMNTGELFF,TRBV6-6,TRBJ2-2
CASSSPSGVSTGELFF,TRBV6-2/TRBV6-3,TRBJ2-2